The rows below give T cell receptor beta chains drawn from one sample of a study of lymphopenia after photon versus proton radiotherapy. The protocol was immunoSEQ multiplex PCR, while the TCRdb copy is restricted to in-frame clones and leaves out a portion. The data hold roughly 30,000 clones, with 90% observed a single time. The material sequenced was peripheral blood, taken from a patient treated with photon-based radiotherapy. These receptors all come from a woman in her forties or fifties with pancreatic cancer. Each CDR3 is given with its conserved first and last residue. The order of the fields is J gene, V gene, D gene, clone size, CDR3 DNA, CDR3 protein. A D gene is named only where the DNA matches it firmly. Only some rows state a clone size, as once, few, many or a class for expanded clones.

>TRBJ1-2|TRBV27|.|.
TGTGCCAGCAGTTTCCAGCGCACTAACTATGGCTACACCTTC
CASSFQRTNYGYTF
>TRBJ1-4|TRBV19|.|once
TGTGCCAGTAGCATGGGGGTATCGGAAAATGAAAAACTGTTTTTT
CASSMGVSENEKLFF
>TRBJ2-7|TRBV27|.|few
TGTGCCAGCAGTTTAACAGGGGGGGTCAACGAGCAGTACTTC
CASSLTGGVNEQYF
>TRBJ1-3|TRBV28|.|.
TGTGCCAGCAGTCCCTTAAGCCGATCTGGAAACACCATATATTTT
CASSPLSRSGNTIYF
>TRBJ1-1|TRBV10-1|.|.
TGCGCCAGCAGTGAGTCCCGGTTCATGAACACTGAAGCTTTCTTT
CASSESRFMNTEAFF
>TRBJ2-1|TRBV15|TRBD2|.
TGTGCCACCAGCAGAGGGACTAGCGGGACCTACAATGAGCAGTTCTTC
CATSRGTSGTYNEQFF
>TRBJ2-4|TRBV4-3|.|.
TGCGCCAGCAGCCAAGGTGAGGGGGCCAAAAACATTCAGTACTTC
CASSQGEGAKNIQYF
>TRBJ2-6|TRBV7-2|TRBD1|.
TGTGCCAGCAGCGTTGGGGGACAGATCCTAGGTGGGGCCAACGTCCTGACTTTC
CASSVGGQILGGANVLTF
>TRBJ2-7|TRBV11-2|TRBD2|.
TGTGCCAGCAGCTTAGGGATTAGCGGGAGTTACGAGCAGTACTTC
CASSLGISGSYEQYF
>TRBJ1-1|TRBV7-2|.|once
TGTGCCAGCAGGAGGCAGGCAATGAACACTGAAGCTTTCTTT
CASRRQAMNTEAFF
>TRBJ2-2|TRBV7-2|.|.
TGTGCCAGCAGCGACACGAACAGGAAGCTGTTTTTT
CASSDTNRKLFF
>TRBJ1-1|TRBV29-1|.|.
TGCAGCGTTGGGCAGGCGCTCCTGAACACTGAAGCTTTCTTT
CSVGQALLNTEAFF
>TRBJ1-1|TRBV2|.|once
TGTGCCAGCAGTGAATTCTCCGTGCAGGGTGACACTGAAGCTTTCTTT
CASSEFSVQGDTEAFF
>TRBJ2-5|TRBV11-2|.|.
TGTGCCAGCAGCTCGTCCTACCAAGAGACCCAGTACTTC
CASSSSYQETQYF
>TRBJ1-6|TRBV18|.|.
TGTGCCAGCTCACCAGCCAGACAGAATTCACCCCTCCACTTT
CASSPARQNSPLHF
>TRBJ1-3|TRBV4-3|TRBD1|.
TGCGCCAGCAGCCACCCGAACTTGGACAGGGGGCTTTCTGGAAACACCATATATTTT
CASSHPNLDRGLSGNTIYF
>TRBJ2-1|TRBV13|TRBD1|.
TGTGCCAGCAGCGTGGGACAGGGGTATAATGAGCAGTTCTTC
CASSVGQGYNEQFF
>TRBJ2-7|TRBV5-4|TRBD1|.
TGTGCCAGCAGCCTAGGGACAGTTCAATACGAGCAGTACTTC
CASSLGTVQYEQYF
>TRBJ2-7|TRBV18|.|.
TGTGCCAGCTCATACCAGTCCTACGAGCAGTACTTC
CASSYQSYEQYF
>TRBJ2-7|TRBV28|.|.
TGTGCCAGCAGTTTGGGAAGGATCCTCTCCTACGAGCAGTACTTC
CASSLGRILSYEQYF
>TRBJ2-2|TRBV15|.|.
TGTGCCACCAGCAGAGAGAACACCGGGGAGCTGTTTTTT
CATSRENTGELFF
>TRBJ1-3|TRBV6-6|TRBD1|.
TGTGCCAGCAGTTACTCATCTACAGGGGGAGGAAACACCATATATTTT
CASSYSSTGGGNTIYF
>TRBJ2-7|TRBV7-3|TRBD1|.
TGTGCCAGCAGCTTGACAGGGGGCGAGCAGTACTTC
CASSLTGGEQYF
>TRBJ2-1|TRBV5-1|TRBD2|.
TGCGCCAGCAGCTGGGTAGCGGGAGGCTACAATGAGCAGTTCTTC
CASSWVAGGYNEQFF
>TRBJ2-7|TRBV6-1|.|.
TGTGCCAGCAGTGAAGCGAATGGGTACGAGCAGTACTTC
CASSEANGYEQYF
>TRBJ2-5|TRBV6-1|TRBD1|.
TGTGCCAGCAGTGCTAGGACAGGGTCCACATCAAAAGAGACCCAGTACTTC
CASSARTGSTSKETQYF
>TRBJ2-7|TRBV11-2|TRBD1|.
TGTGCCAGCAGCTTAGCCGGGACAGGGCCGATCTACGAGCAGTACTTC
CASSLAGTGPIYEQYF
>TRBJ2-2|TRBV11-1|.|once
TGTGCCAGCAGCTTACGGGTCTCAGGGTACACCGGGGAGCTGTTTTTT
CASSLRVSGYTGELFF
>TRBJ2-7|TRBV9|.|.
TGTGCCAGCAGCGTAGCCTACCGGGGGTCCGAGCAGTACTTC
CASSVAYRGSEQYF
>TRBJ2-2|TRBV30|TRBD2|.
TGTGCCTTGCGGAGACTAGCCACGAACACCGGGGAGCTGTTTTTT
CALRRLATNTGELFF
>TRBJ1-5|TRBV28|.|few
TGTGCCAGCAGTTTGGGACTCGGCAATCAGCCCCAGCATTTT
CASSLGLGNQPQHF
>TRBJ1-1|TRBV6-5|.|.
TGTGCCAGCAGGGTGAACTTGGGCGGGGACACTGAAGCTTTCTTT
CASRVNLGGDTEAFF
>TRBJ1-4|TRBV9|TRBD1|.
TGTGCCAGCAGCGGAGGGACAGCAACTAATGAAAAACTGTTTTTT
CASSGGTATNEKLFF
>TRBJ1-1|TRBV28|.|.
TGTGCCAGCAGCCTCTCCGGGGGCAGGAAGCCTGAAGCTTTCTTT
CASSLSGGRKPEAFF
>TRBJ1-1|TRBV2|.|.
TGTGGGACTAGGCAGGGGTCTGAAGCTTTCTTT
CGTRQGSEAFF
>TRBJ2-5|TRBV10-2|TRBD1|.
TGCGCCAGCAGCTTACCTTACAGGGGATCGGAGACCCAGTACTTC
CASSLPYRGSETQYF
>TRBJ2-7|TRBV6-5|TRBD1|.
TGTGCCAGCAGCTCCGGACAGGGGTCCTACGAGCAGTACTTC
CASSSGQGSYEQYF
>TRBJ2-1|TRBV7-2|TRBD1|.
TGTGCCAGCAGCAAACAGGGGAGCTCCTACAATGAGCAGTTCTTC
CASSKQGSSYNEQFF
>TRBJ1-5|TRBV5-4|.|.
TGTGCCAGCAGCTTTGCAGGGAATCAGCCCCAGCATTTT
CASSFAGNQPQHF
>TRBJ2-1|TRBV18|TRBD1|.
TGTGCCAGCTCACCAGGGACAGGGGGCCTCAATGAGCAGTTCTTC
CASSPGTGGLNEQFF
>TRBJ1-4|TRBV10-2|.|.
TGCGCCAGCAGTGAGGGCGGGACTGGAAATGAAAAACTGTTTTTT
CASSEGGTGNEKLFF
>TRBJ2-5|TRBV6-5|TRBD1|.
TGTGCCAGCACCGAGACAGGGCCCGGGGAGACCCAGTACTTC
CASTETGPGETQYF
>TRBJ1-2|TRBV15|.|.
TGTGCCACCAGCAGAGATGGAGGGATCTATGGCTACACCTTC
CATSRDGGIYGYTF
>TRBJ2-3|TRBV29-1|TRBD2|.
TGCAGCGTTGAGGCAGCGGGAGGGCCCACAGATACGCAGTATTTT
CSVEAAGGPTDTQYF
>TRBJ2-2|TRBV6-4|.|.
TGTGCCAGCAGTGACAGGGGCACCGGGGAGCTGTTTTTT
CASSDRGTGELFF
>TRBJ2-1|TRBV29-1|.|.
TGCAGCGTTTCACAGGGACCAGACAATGAGCAGTTCTTC
CSVSQGPDNEQFF
>TRBJ2-4|TRBV21-1|.|.
TGTGCCAGCAGCGACAGGGCGGGGGAAAACATTCAGTACTTC
CASSDRAGENIQYF
>TRBJ2-7|TRBV19|TRBD1|.
TGTGCCAGTAGCCCGACAGGGACAGGGCCACACGAGCAGTACTTC
CASSPTGTGPHEQYF
>TRBJ1-3|TRBV25-1|.|once
TGTGCCAGCAGCCCCGGGGGGAGCTCTGGAAACACCATATATTTT
CASSPGGSSGNTIYF
>TRBJ2-3|TRBV14|TRBD2|.
TGTGCCAGCAGCCGTAGCGGGAGTGGCACAGATACGCAGTATTTT
CASSRSGSGTDTQYF
>TRBJ2-1|TRBV13|.|.
TGTGCCAGCAGCTTAGAGGACAGTCACAATGAGCAGTTCTTC
CASSLEDSHNEQFF
>TRBJ1-3|TRBV7-2|.|.
TGTGCCAGCAGCCCCGGGGTTTCGGACATCAGTCCTGTTGGAAACACCATATATTTT
CASSPGVSDISPVGNTIYF
>TRBJ2-2|TRBV6-4|.|.
TGTGCCAGCAGTGACGGAGGGGTGGGGACACCGGGGGAGCTGTTTTTT
CASSDGGVGTPGELFF
>TRBJ1-5|TRBV6-1|.|once
TGTGCCAGCAGTGAACTGGGCAATCAGCCCCAGCATTTT
CASSELGNQPQHF
>TRBJ2-3|TRBV7-2|.|once
TGTGCCAGCAGCCGAGCATTCAGCGGGCCCGAGGGAGATACGCAGTATTTT
CASSRAFSGPEGDTQYF
>TRBJ1-3|TRBV6-5|.|.
TGTGCCAGCAGTTACTCGGACAGACCTGGAAACACCATATATTTT
CASSYSDRPGNTIYF
>TRBJ2-1|TRBV15|TRBD1|once
TGTGCCACCAGCAGAGGACAGGGGGCGGGGGACAATGAGCAGTTCTTC
CATSRGQGAGDNEQFF
>TRBJ2-7|TRBV6-5|TRBD1|.
TGTGCCAGCAGTTACCGGAGGGGACAGGGGCCTCGCGAGCAGTACTTC
CASSYRRGQGPREQYF
>TRBJ2-1|TRBV10-3|.|.
TGTGCCATCTTGGGGGGATCCCACAATGAGCAGTTCTTC
CAILGGSHNEQFF